The 19 T cell receptor beta chains listed next were all sequenced from one sample in a study of CD8+CD57+ T cells in acquired aplastic anemia. All sequencing subjects had displayed CD8+CD57+ cell expansion on flow cytometry. TCR beta VDJ combinations and CDR3 sequences were profiled from genomic DNA. One entry per CDR3 protein, called by TCRdb with MiXCR from the reads. Of a few hundred thousand distinct CDR3 sequences in the sample, around 30% are singletons; the top ten hold about 0.8%. The specimen sequenced was sorted CD4+, CD8+, or CD8+CD57+ T cells (not recorded which) from PBMCs. The source is a human donor with aplastic anemia.

A single count supports this clonotype. V usage is TRBV13 and J usage is TRBJ1-2; D perhaps matches TRBD1 (5 bases). V lost 6 bases, J lost 2 bases, and 13 bases lay in between. CDR3 length equals 14 residues. Germline V gene lookup returns CDR1 PRHDT and CDR2 FYEKMQ (reference sequence). The CDR3 loop is CASRTPRQNYGYTF. The CDR3 bases are TGTGCCAGCAGAACGCCCCGACAGAACTATGGCTACACCTTC. Supplemented by reference TRBV13 and TRBJ1-2, the full variable domain reads AAGVIQSPRHLIKEKRETATLKCYPIPRHDTVYWYQQGPGQDPQFLISFYEKMQSDKGSIPDRFSAQQFSDYHSELNMSSLELGDSALYFCASRTPRQNYGYTFGSGTRLTVV.

The chain joins TRBV20-1 to TRBJ1-1, with a tentative D call TRBD1 (6 bases). V was shortened by 0 bases and J by 5 bases, with 13 bases between the two germline ends. The germline V gene encodes CDR1 DFQATT and CDR2 SNEGSKA (reference sequence). The CDR3 has 14 amino acids. This CDR3 is CSAREGGVSTEAFF. The CDR3 region has the DNA TGCAGTGCTAGAGAAGGGGGAGTCAGTACTGAAGCTTTCTTT.

This clonotype was seen many times. The chain couples TRBV14 to TRBJ1-1, with D hard to call. CDR1 SGHDN and CDR2 FVKESK come from the germline V gene. V lost 3 bases and J lost 1, with 6 bases in between. The CDR3 spans 13 residues. Here the CDR3 reads CASSQSENTEAFF. The CDR3 DNA sequence: TGTGCCAGCAGCCAGTCGGAGAACACTGAAGCTTTCTTT.

The rearrangement uses TRBV5-4 and TRBJ2-1, with 9 bases identical to TRBD1. The J segment lost 5 bases and the V segment lost 0 bases, leaving 3 bases of the junction unmatched. The CDR3 runs 15 residues. The germline V gene has CDR1 SGHNT and CDR2 YYREEE (reference sequence). The CDR3, as DNA: TGTGCCAGCAGCTTGGTCGGACAGGGGAACAATGAGCAGTTCTTC. Translation gives CASSLVGQGNNEQFF.

V is TRBV7-2 and J is TRBJ2-1; 8 bases are a match to TRBD2. This CDR3 has 17 residues. Germline V gene data show CDR1 as SGHTA and CDR2 as FQGNSA. The J segment lost 9 bases and the V segment lost 5 bases, leaving 18 bases of the junction unmatched. CDR3 nucleotides: TGTGCCAGCAGCCATCCGGTTCCCGGGAGGGCTAATATTGAGCAGTTCTTC. As protein: CASSHPVPGRANIEQFF.

This clonotype was observed at least ten times. J is TRBJ2-1 and V is TRBV29-1; D call uncertain. CDR1 is SQVTM, CDR2 ANQGSEA, per germline. The CDR3 runs 11 residues. Trimming took 7 bases from V and 14 from J, leaving 18 bases between them. The CDR3 bases are TGCAGCGCCGAGTCAGCGCTTCAAGAGTTCTTC. Translation gives CSAESALQEFF.

This chain joins TRBV30 and TRBJ1-4; 7 bases align to TRBD1. CDR1 and CDR2 (germline): GTSNPN, SVGIG (reference sequence). The trim removed 0 bases at V and 3 bases at J, leaving 4 bases unmatched. There are 15 residues in the CDR3. Here the CDR3 DNA reads TGTGCCTGGAGTGTTACGGACAGGCCTAATGAAAAACTGTTTTTT. Translating it yields CAWSVTDRPNEKLFF.

This clonotype came up many times. This rearrangement joins TRBV20-1 to TRBJ2-7, with TRBD2 identical over 8 bases. J gave up 6 bases and V 3 bases, and 10 bases lay outside the gene matches. The CDR3 has 14 amino acids. CDR1 DFQATT and CDR2 SNEGSKA come from the germline V gene (reference sequence). The CDR3 DNA sequence: TGCAGTGCTAGTAAGCGGGAGTTTCGTTCCGAGCAGTACTTC. This sequence encodes CSASKREFRSEQYF.

This clonotype occurred many times. The gene calls are TRBV2 and TRBJ2-2; possible D gene TRBD2, 6 bases. The CDR3 is made up of 13 amino acids. Germline CDR1 reads SNHLY; CDR2 reads FYNNEI. Trimming cost V 7 bases and J 6 bases, with 12 bases left between them. In DNA form, the CDR3 reads TGTGCCAGCACCGACCGCGGGGCCGGGGAGCTGTTTTTT. As protein: CASTDRGAGELFF.

V is TRBV12-3 or TRBV12-4 and J is TRBJ2-1, with TRBD2 identical over 7 bases. The CDR3 contains 14 residues. Unmatched junction bases numbered 3, after V lost 5 bases and J lost 2 bases. The CDR3 region is CASSGLVTYNEQFF. DNA of the CDR3: TGTGCCAGCAGTGGACTAGTGACCTACAATGAGCAGTTCTTC.

This clonotype appeared many times. The V gene is TRBV6-4, the J gene TRBJ1-1, with a possible D match to TRBD1 (5 bases). CDR3 length: 13 residues. The germline V gene encodes CDR1 MRHNA and CDR2 SNTAGT. Trimming took off 3 bases at V and 4 bases at J, with 9 bases between the two ends. Here the CDR3 DNA reads TGTGCCAGCAGTGAAGGGGTGGCCACTGAAGCTTTCTTT. Translated: CASSEGVATEAFF.

The gene calls are TRBV20-1 and TRBJ2-1, with a tentative D call TRBD1 (5 bases). The germline V gene has CDR1 DFQATT and CDR2 SNEGSKA (reference sequence). Between the trimmed V and J ends, which lost 2 bases and 5 bases, there was a span of 10 bases. The CDR3 has 13 residues. CDR3 sequence (DNA): TGCAGTGCTAGAAGGGGCAGGGACAATGAGCAGTTCTTC. Encoded protein: CSARRGRDNEQFF.

This clonotype was found many times. The chain has TRBV20-1 and TRBJ1-5; 10 bases are shared with TRBD1. CDR3 length: 16 amino acids. The V gene end was trimmed by 5 bases and the J gene end by 2 bases; junction bases not matched to a gene: 9. The germline gives CDR1 DFQATT, CDR2 SNEGSKA (reference sequence). The CDR3 loop is CSAPHSGTGGNQPQHF. The CDR3 nucleotides are TGCAGTGCTCCTCATTCCGGGACAGGGGGCAATCAGCCCCAGCATTTT.

This clonotype was seen just once. The chain employs TRBV20-1 and TRBJ2-3; D may be TRBD2 (5 bases). The length of the CDR3 is 14 residues. Germline V gene lookup returns CDR1 DFQATT and CDR2 SNEGSKA (reference sequence). V lost 6 bases, J lost 3 bases, and 16 bases lay in between. The CDR3 loop reads CSAQRGAVTDTQYF. Here the CDR3 DNA reads TGCAGTGCCCAAAGAGGAGCGGTAACAGATACGCAGTATTTT.

The table lists this clonotype with many counts. The rearrangement uses TRBV2 and TRBJ2-2; TRBD2 is a possible D gene (5 bases). The CDR3 has 13 amino acids. Germline loops: CDR1 SNHLY, CDR2 FYNNEI. Trimming left V 7 bases short and J 1 base short, with 7 bases between. The CDR3 reads CASTGLNTGELFF. CDR3 DNA sequence: TGTGCCAGCACCGGACTGAACACCGGGGAGCTGTTTTTT.

A few counts support this clonotype. The chain joins TRBV6-1 to TRBJ1-4; no clear D gene. There are 13 residues in the CDR3. Trimming cost V 6 bases and J 5 bases, with 10 bases left between them. Germline loops: CDR1 MNHNS, CDR2 SASEGT. The chain's CDR3 is CASRGSINEKLFF. CDR3 nucleotide sequence: TGTGCCAGCAGAGGCAGCATCAATGAAAAACTGTTTTTT.

This clonotype was seen more than once but under ten times. The rearrangement links TRBV18 to TRBJ1-2; 8 nucleotides line up with TRBD1. The length of the CDR3 is 15 residues. Germline CDR1 reads KGHSH; CDR2 reads LQKENI. Germline trimming cut 1 base from V and 6 bases from J; bases unmatched to any gene: 7. The chain's CDR3 is CASSPLPDRADGYTF. The CDR3 DNA follows: TGTGCCAGCTCACCACTGCCGGACAGGGCGGATGGCTACACCTTC. Full variable domain (outside the CDR3, taken from reference TRBV18 and TRBJ1-2): NAGVMQNPRHLVRRRGQEARLRCSPMKGHSHVYWYRQLPEEGLKFMVYLQKENIIDESGMPKERFSAEFPKEGPSILRIQQVVRGDSAAYFCASSPLPDRADGYTFGSGTRLTVV.

The sample holds many counts of this clonotype. The chain has TRBV10-3 and TRBJ1-2, with D tentatively TRBD1 (5 bases). The CDR3 covers 12 residues. Germline assignment: CDR1 ENHRY and CDR2 SYGVKD. V was cut by 8 bases and J by 8 bases, with 15 bases left in between. CDR3 DNA sequence: TGTGCCATCTTTTGGGGGGACCGCGGCTACACCTTC. It codes for CAIFWGDRGYTF.

J is TRBJ2-1 and V is TRBV24-1; D gene unclear. Trimming stripped 2 bases from V and 5 bases from J, with 9 bases between. CDR3 size: 14 residues. CDR1 and CDR2 (germline): KGHDR, SFDVKD. CDR3 sequence (DNA): TGTGCCACCAGTGATTCGGACGGAAACAATGAGCAGTTCTTC. Translated: CATSDSDGNNEQFF.